Below are 6 T cell receptor beta chains sequenced from a single sample in a study of tumor-infiltrating lymphocytes in oesophageal squamous cell carcinoma. Each CDR3 protein is one row after TCRdb ran MiXCR on the PCR reads. This table has 23,000 or so distinct CDR3 sequences, 38% appearing once. Sequencing input: esophageal tumor tissue. The receptor set was obtained from a male donor with esophageal squamous cell carcinoma.

By sample share, this clonotype is medium-sized (0.01 to 0.1%). The CDR3 loop is CASSFKAYEQYF. The CDR3, as DNA: TGTGCCAGCAGCTTTAAAGCCTACGAGCAGTACTTC. V and J are TRBV7-9 and TRBJ2-7; D is unresolved. Germline V gene lookup returns CDR1 SEHNR and CDR2 FQNEAQ (reference sequence). The CDR3 extends over 12 amino acids. The germline V and J ends were trimmed by 3 bases and 2 bases, with 5 bases remaining between them.

This clonotype was detected once. The chain links TRBV6-6 to TRBJ2-3, with 8 bases matching TRBD2. The J call may be in error: the DNA end matches TRBJ2-7 better. Germline CDR1 is MNHNY and CDR2 is SVGAGI (reference sequence). This CDR3 region has 14 residues. The CDR3 spells CASRPTSASYEQYF. CDR3 nucleotide sequence: TGTGCCAGCAGACCGACTAGCGCCTCCTACGAGCAGTACTTC.

This rearrangement joins TRBV19 to TRBJ2-7, with 8 bases aligning to TRBD1. Germline CDR1 is LNHDA and CDR2 is SQIVND (reference sequence). The CDR3 contains 13 residues. The V gene end was trimmed by 7 bases and the J gene end by 5 bases; junction bases not matched to a gene: 7. CDR3 nucleotides: TGTGCCAGTACGGAGACAGGGGACCACGAGCAGTACTTC. Translated, it gives CASTETGDHEQYF.

This clonotype has just a few counts. The CDR3 region has the DNA TGTGCCAGCAGCTTACAGGGAAAAACCCCCCGAGAGACCCAGTACTTC. This sequence encodes CASSLQGKTPRETQYF. V gene TRBV7-9 combines with J gene TRBJ2-3, with D perhaps matching TRBD1 (5 bases). The J call is in doubt because the DNA end fits TRBJ2-5 better. The germline CDR1 and CDR2 sequences are SEHNR and FQNEAQ (reference sequence). This CDR3 contains 16 residues.

This clonotype was seen ten or more times. V and J are TRBV5-4 and TRBJ2-6; 8 bases are shared with TRBD2. With V trimmed by 4 bases and J by 0 bases, 9 bases remained unmatched. This CDR3 has 18 amino acids. Germline V lookup: CDR1 SGHNT, CDR2 YYREEE (reference sequence). CDR3 DNA: TGTGCCAGCAGCCCGACTCTAGCGGGTAGCTCTGGGGCCAACGTCCTGACTTTC. This encodes CASSPTLAGSSGANVLTF. Drawing the rest from reference TRBV5-4 and TRBJ2-6, the complete variable domain is ETGVTQSPTHLIKTRGQQVTLRCSSQSGHNTVSWYQQALGQGPQFIFQYYREEENGRGNFPPRFSGLQFPNYSSELNVNALELDDSALYLCASSPTLAGSSGANVLTFGAGSRLTVL.

This clonotype has a handful of counts. The V call is TRBV19, the J call TRBJ1-4; 8 bases are a match to TRBD1. In germline, CDR1 is LNHDA, CDR2 SQIVND (reference sequence). This CDR3 is 16 amino acids long. Trimming took 3 bases from V and 3 from J; bases not matched to a gene: 6. The CDR3: CASSIPRTGPNEKLFF. CDR3 sequence (DNA): TGTGCCAGTAGTATCCCACGGACAGGGCCTAATGAAAAACTGTTTTTT. Complete variable domain (other parts from reference TRBV19 and TRBJ1-4): DGGITQSPKYLFRKEGQNVTLSCEQNLNHDAMYWYRQDPGQGLRLIYYSQIVNDFQKGDIAEGYSVSREKKESFPLTVTSAQKNPTAFYLCASSIPRTGPNEKLFFGSGTQLSVL.